The 3 T cell receptor beta chains below all came from one sample that was sequenced in a study of blood T cell repertoires in COVID-19. Libraries were prepared by immunoSEQ multiplex PCR; TCRdb keeps only in-frame clonotypes and omits some of them. The sample includes 110,000 or so clones, over 75% of them seen just once. Sequenced: peripheral blood. These receptors were collected from a man between 65 and 80 years old with active or convalescent COVID-19.

This chain connects TRBV19 to TRBJ1-2; possible D gene TRBD1, 6 bases. Germline assignment: CDR1 LNHDA and CDR2 SQIVND (reference sequence). This CDR3 spans 16 amino acids. With 5 bases removed from V and 0 bases from J, the gap between germline ends came to 16 bases. CDR3 coding DNA: TGTGCCAGTAGTCAGGGGCTAAGACGAACTAACTATGGCTACACCTTC. Protein product: CASSQGLRRTNYGYTF. The full variable domain, rest sourced from reference TRBV19 and TRBJ1-2, is DGGITQSPKYLFRKEGQNVTLSCEQNLNHDAMYWYRQDPGQGLRLIYYSQIVNDFQKGDIAEGYSVSREKKESFPLTVTSAQKNPTAFYLCASSQGLRRTNYGYTFGSGTRLTVV.

CDR3: CASSPRGQGGYTF. The CDR3 coding sequence is TGTGCCAGCTCACCGCGGGGACAGGGCGGCTACACCTTC. The V and J genes are TRBV18 and TRBJ1-2, with 9 nucleotides matching TRBD1. This CDR3 spans 13 amino acids. Germline CDR1 reads KGHSH; CDR2 reads LQKENI. Trimming at V came to 3 bases and at J to 8 bases, leaving 4 bases not matched to a gene.

This chain connects TRBV7-6 to TRBJ1-6, with D uncertain. CDR1 is SGHVS and CDR2 is FNYEAQ in the germline V gene. This CDR3 is built from 15 residues. V lost 5 bases to trimming and J lost 0 bases, with 8 bases between them. CDR3 sequence (DNA): TGTGCCAGCAGCCCCGTCAGCTCCTATAATTCACCCCTCCACTTT. Amino acid sequence: CASSPVSSYNSPLHF. The variable domain in full, with the rest retrieved from reference TRBV7-6 and TRBJ1-6, is GAGVSQSPRYKVTKRGQDVALRCDPISGHVSLYWYRQALGQGPEFLTYFNYEAQQDKSGLPNDRFSAERPEGSISTLTIQRTEQRDSAMYRCASSPVSSYNSPLHFGNGTRLTVT.